This T cell receptor beta chain was sequenced in a study of blood T cell repertoires in COVID-19. V lost 1 base, J lost 0 bases, and 7 bases lay in between. Germline CDR1 SGHVS, CDR2 FQNEAQ. The CDR3 loop spans 15 amino acids. Measured with immunoSEQ multiplex PCR; TCRdb has only the in-frame clones, and not every one. The table lists tens of thousands of clones, 85% of them singletons, with 38% in the top ten. This TCR derives from a man older than 75 with acute or convalescent COVID-19. The sequencing input was peripheral blood. The V call is TRBV7-8, the J call TRBJ2-1, with D uncertain. CDR3 DNA sequence: TGTGCCAGCAGCTTAGATTCGAGCTCCTACAATGAGCAGTTCTTC. Amino acids: CASSLDSSSYNEQFF.